This TCR beta chain is from a study of cytomegalovirus exposure and HLA in healthy donors. Study-wide context: There were some 380 genotyped donors. Of these, about 81% fell in the genetic ancestry cluster associated with self-reported Caucasian donors. Study-level findings and limits: About 87% or about 30% of the time was how often most TCR beta V segments were productive, according to an earlier analysis.

Comment on this clone: The antigen remains unidentified.

The PCR contained 60 Vbeta and 13 Jbeta primers. Data came from immunoSEQ multiplex PCR; TCRdb stores just in-frame clones and leaves some out. Recorded here are around 200,000 clones; the top ten clones represent 0.9% to 1.4%. Germline assignment: CDR1 MDHEN and CDR2 SYDVKM. This CDR3 comprises 15 residues. The V and J ends lost 2 bases and 0 bases respectively, with 8 bases between them. The specimen sequenced was PBMCs. The TCR comes from a girl aged 2 to 9 in good health and CMV-seropositive. The chain couples TRBV28 to TRBJ1-3, with D possibly TRBD1 on 6 matching bases. The CDR3: CASSLGQHSGNTIYF. CDR3 nucleotide sequence: TGTGCCAGCAGTTTAGGACAGCACTCTGGAAACACCATATATTTT. The full variable domain, in which reference TRBV28 and TRBJ1-3 provide the parts outside the CDR3, is DVKVTQSSRYLVKRTGEKVFLECVQDMDHENMFWYRQDPGLGLRLIYFSYDVKMKEKGDIPEGYSVSREKKERFSLILESASTNQTSMYLCASSLGQHSGNTIYFGEGSWLTVV.